Shown below are 30 T cell receptor beta chains from a single sample sequenced in a study of CD8 T cells in ankylosing spondylitis. Study-wide points: Typical of ankylosing spondylitis blood, it appeared, was a TCR beta motif of fewer than 10 highly homologous variants.

Via MiXCR, TCRdb re-called the 5' RACE reads, giving one row per CDR3 protein. The sample lists 100,000 or so distinct CDR3 sequences, roughly 8.5% seen once, with around 30% in the top ten. The antigens for these receptors are not known. The sequenced sample was blood, either unsorted or a sorted T cell fraction (not recorded which). These receptor sequences come from a male donor with ankylosing spondylitis.

In its sample, this clonotype was seen a few times. J is TRBJ2-1 and V is TRBV5-6, with TRBD2 identical over 9 bases. The CDR3 is 15 residues long. CDR1 is SGHDT and CDR2 is YYEEEE in the germline V gene. V was pared by 1 base and J by 4 bases, with 3 bases of the junction left unmatched. CDR3 sequence (DNA): TGTGCCAGCAGCTTGAAACTAGCGGGTTACAATGAGCAGTTCTTC. Encoded protein: CASSLKLAGYNEQFF.

This clonotype was seen more than once but under ten times. The gene calls are TRBV3-1 and TRBJ2-7; D is possibly TRBD2 (6 bases). Trimming took off 0 bases at V and 2 bases at J, with 14 bases between the two ends. Germline CDR1 is LGHDT and CDR2 is YNNKEL (reference sequence). The CDR3 extends over 16 amino acids. CDR3 loop: CASSQDWRELAYEQYF. The DNA for the CDR3 is TGTGCCAGCAGCCAAGATTGGAGGGAACTCGCCTACGAGCAGTACTTC.

This clonotype was seen a few times. The J gene is TRBJ2-5, the V gene TRBV4-2; possible D gene TRBD2, 5 bases. The germline V gene has CDR1 LGHNA and CDR2 YNFKEQ. The CDR3 consists of 13 residues. V lost 2 bases and J lost 5, with 9 bases in between. The CDR3: CASSQSGWETQYF. The CDR3 DNA reads TGTGCCAGCAGCCAATCGGGGTGGGAGACCCAGTACTTC.

This clonotype was seen a few times. The J gene is TRBJ2-7, the V gene TRBV19, with D possibly TRBD2 on 6 matching bases. Germline CDR1 LNHDA, CDR2 SQIVND (reference sequence). The CDR3 length is 11 residues. Trimming removed 10 bases from V and 9 bases from J, with 16 bases in between. DNA of the CDR3: TGTGCCACCTTTGGACCGGAGGGGCAGTACTTC. This encodes CATFGPEGQYF.

The chain has TRBV11-2 and TRBJ2-1; D perhaps matches TRBD2 (6 bases). Germline V gene data show CDR1 as SGHAT and CDR2 as FQNNGV. This CDR3 comprises 16 residues. V was clipped by 1 base and J by 4 bases, with 14 bases between them. The CDR3 DNA sequence: TGTGCCAGCAGCTTAGGGGGAGGACTACTTTACAATGAGCAGTTCTTC. As protein: CASSLGGGLLYNEQFF.

The rearrangement links TRBV29-1 to TRBJ1-4, with a weak D call TRBD1 (5 bases). Germline CDR1 reads SQVTM; CDR2 reads ANQGSEA. V shed 7 bases and J shed 8 bases, with 38 bases lying between them. This CDR3 contains 20 residues. CDR3: CSAAEPLLSFGTPENEKLFF. The CDR3 nucleotides are TGCAGCGCCGCCGAGCCCCTCCTCTCGTTCGGGACTCCTGAGAACGAAAAACTGTTTTTT.

This clonotype was seen only a few times. The chain joins TRBV7-9 to TRBJ2-7, with a tentative D call TRBD1 (5 bases). Trimming pared 2 bases from V and 5 bases from J, leaving 7 bases between. The CDR3 has 12 amino acids. Germline V CDR1 and CDR2: SEHNR, FQNEAQ (reference sequence). This CDR3 reads CASSLTGDEQYF. CDR3 nucleotide sequence: TGTGCCAGCAGCTTAACAGGCGACGAGCAGTACTTC.

V and J are TRBV20-1 and TRBJ2-1, with 8 bases identical to TRBD2. CDR3 size: 16 residues. CDR1 is DFQATT, CDR2 SNEGSKA, per germline (reference sequence). V trimming: 0 bases; J trimming: 9 bases; junction bases outside the gene matches: 13. The CDR3 DNA follows: TGCAGTGCTAGAGATTTGACCGGGACTAGTTACGGTGAGCAGTTCTTC. This codes for CSARDLTGTSYGEQFF.

The chain carries TRBV6-1 and TRBJ2-7, with 9 bases fitting TRBD1. Looked up from germline, CDR1 is MNHNS and CDR2 is SASEGT. CDR3 length: 14 amino acids. V gave up 4 bases and J gave up 4 bases; unmatched junction bases: 5. The CDR3 DNA follows: TGTGCCAGCAGTGCTCGACAGGGGGTGTACGAGCAGTACTTC. Its translation: CASSARQGVYEQYF.

The gene calls are TRBV16 and TRBJ2-3, with D unresolved. V lost 1 base and J lost 6, with 5 bases in between. This CDR3 has 12 amino acids. The germline V gene has CDR1 KGHSY and CDR2 FQNENV. The DNA of the CDR3 is TGTGCCAGCAGCCAATTAACGGATACGCAGTATTTT. This encodes CASSQLTDTQYF.

This chain links TRBV24-1 with TRBJ2-3; tentative D call: TRBD2 (5 bases). Trimming shortened V by 5 bases and J by 2 bases, and 22 bases separated the two germline ends. The germline V gene encodes CDR1 KGHDR and CDR2 SFDVKD. The CDR3 contains 18 residues. The CDR3 sequence: CATSAPGPFSATTDTQYF. In DNA form, the CDR3 reads TGTGCCACCAGTGCCCCGGGCCCCTTTAGCGCCACCACAGATACGCAGTATTTT.

This clonotype was counted many times. The chain links TRBV21-1 to TRBJ2-1; the D segment call TRBD1 is taken from the table without a DNA check. TRBV21-1 is a known pseudogene. This CDR3 has 12 amino acids. The CDR3 spells CASTEKGTEQFF. The CDR3 DNA sequence: TGTGCCAGCACCGAAAAGGGGACTGAGCAGTTCTTC.

This clonotype was observed a handful of times. The rearrangement links TRBV13 to TRBJ2-7, with D maybe TRBD2 (6 bases). The V end was cut by 5 bases, the J end by 3 bases, with 14 bases between. CDR1 is PRHDT, CDR2 FYEKMQ, per germline (reference sequence). This CDR3 is 14 amino acids long. In DNA form, the CDR3 reads TGTGCCAGCAGCCCCCGCGGCGGGAACTACGAGCAGTACTTC. Translation gives CASSPRGGNYEQYF.

In this sample, this clonotype turned up many times. The rearrangement links TRBV14 to TRBJ2-3, with D maybe TRBD2 (5 bases). V gave up 0 bases and J gave up 2 bases, with 12 bases separating them. From germline, CDR1 is SGHDN and CDR2 FVKESK. The CDR3 runs 16 residues. CDR3 nucleotide sequence: TGTGCCAGCAGCCAAGAGGAAGGAGGACCCACAGATACGCAGTATTTT. Translation gives CASSQEEGGPTDTQYF.

This clonotype was found a few times. The rearrangement uses TRBV4-1 and TRBJ2-3; D call uncertain. The V gene's germline CDR1 is MGHRA and CDR2 YSYEKL. Trimming cost V 6 bases and J 6 bases, with 10 bases left between them. The CDR3 is made up of 12 amino acids. The CDR3 coding sequence is TGCGCCAGCAGGGGTAGTGTCGATACGCAGTATTTT. Amino acid sequence: CASRGSVDTQYF.

This clonotype was found a few times. The CDR3 loop reads CASREGSGWGETQYF. CDR3 bases: TGTGCCAGCAGAGAAGGGTCAGGATGGGGTGAGACCCAGTACTTC. This chain connects TRBV7-9 to TRBJ2-5; D uncertain. Per germline, CDR1 SEHNR and CDR2 FQNEAQ (reference sequence). The CDR3 totals 15 residues. The V end was cut by 6 bases, the J end by 5 bases, with 19 bases between.

The chain employs TRBV27 and TRBJ1-2; unclear D gene. V lost 4 bases, J lost 0 bases, and 9 bases lay in between. CDR3 length: 14 amino acids. CDR1 MNHEY and CDR2 SMNVEV come from the germline V gene (reference sequence). The chain's CDR3 is CASSYGLPNYGYTF. CDR3 coding DNA: TGTGCCAGCAGTTACGGCTTACCTAACTATGGCTACACCTTC.

The CDR3 DNA sequence: TGTGCCAGCAGCTTAGCCAGGGATTCTCATGGCGAGCAGTACTTC. It codes for CASSLARDSHGEQYF. J is TRBJ2-7 and V is TRBV7-6; a weak D match, TRBD1 (5 bases). This CDR3 region has 15 residues. Trimming shortened V by 0 bases and J by 6 bases, and 15 bases separated the two germline ends. Looked up from germline, CDR1 is SGHVS and CDR2 is FNYEAQ.

J is TRBJ1-2 and V is TRBV6-1; maybe TRBD1 (6 bases). Germline V gives CDR1 MNHNS, CDR2 SASEGT. V lost 8 bases to trimming and J lost 0 bases, with 28 bases between them. CDR3 size: 19 residues. The CDR3 DNA reads TGTGCCAGCTCCATCAGCGGGACACAGAACAACCCTGCTAACTATGGCTACACCTTC. Translation: CASSISGTQNNPANYGYTF.

This clonotype has ten or more counts. The chain employs TRBV5-1 and TRBJ2-7; 7 bases match TRBD2. V lost 0 bases and J lost 3; bases outside the gene matches: 0. Germline V lookup: CDR1 SGHRS, CDR2 YFSETQ. The CDR3 contains 13 residues. For the CDR3, the DNA is TGCGCCAGCAGCTTGGGCGGGGGCTACGAGCAGTACTTC. Translating gives CASSLGGGYEQYF.

The V and J genes are TRBV19 and TRBJ2-1; D remains ambiguous. V was shortened by 3 bases and J by 0 bases, with 9 bases between the two germline ends. CDR3 length: 15 residues. CDR1 and CDR2 (germline): LNHDA, SQIVND (reference sequence). The CDR3 loop reads CASSIPWSSYNEQFF. As DNA, the CDR3 is TGTGCCAGTAGTATTCCCTGGAGCTCCTACAATGAGCAGTTCTTC.

Ten or more counts support this clonotype. The chain employs TRBV14 and TRBJ2-1, with D possibly called TRBD1 or TRBD2 (5 bases each). The length of the CDR3 is 16 residues. Germline V gene lookup returns CDR1 SGHDN and CDR2 FVKESK. Deletions cut 3 bases from V and 0 bases from J, with 12 bases between. This chain's CDR3 is CASSHLRGVSYNEQFF. Written as DNA, the CDR3 is TGTGCCAGCAGCCACCTGCGAGGGGTCTCCTACAATGAGCAGTTCTTC.

On this clonotype: The junction shows a germline mismatch at one end, possibly a read error. The rearrangement uses TRBV2 and TRBJ2-1, with 8 positions matching TRBD1. Germline values: CDR1 SNHLY, CDR2 FYNNEI. The CDR3 loop spans 12 amino acids. The CDR3 here is CASGEDRAEQFF. CDR3 coding DNA: TGTGCCAGCGGTGAGGACAGGGCTGAGCAGTTCTTC.

V gene TRBV7-8 combines with J gene TRBJ2-3; 11 bases match TRBD2. The CDR3 consists of 16 residues. Germline CDR1 SGHVS, CDR2 FQNEAQ. J gave up 3 bases and V 5 bases, and 7 bases lay outside the gene matches. This chain's CDR3 is CASSNSRLAGTDTQYF. CDR3 nucleotides: TGTGCCAGCAGCAATTCAAGACTAGCGGGGACAGATACGCAGTATTTT.

The chain employs TRBV27 and TRBJ2-7; TRBD2 aligns across 10 bases. The CDR3 extends over 14 amino acids. Trimming removed 2 bases from V and 5 bases from J; junction bases left unmatched: 3. Germline CDR1 is MNHEY and CDR2 is SMNVEV (reference sequence). CDR3 sequence: CASSLQLAGNEQYF. CDR3 DNA: TGTGCCAGCAGTTTACAACTAGCGGGGAACGAGCAGTACTTC.

The chain links TRBV11-2 to TRBJ2-7; 14 bases agree with TRBD2. J was trimmed by 4 bases and V by 5 bases; bases with no gene match: 7. The CDR3 runs to 16 residues. The germline gives CDR1 SGHAT, CDR2 FQNNGV. CDR3 sequence (DNA): TGTGCCAGCAGCCGACTCGGGACTAGCGGGAGTTACGAGCAGTACGTC. It codes for CASSRLGTSGSYEQYV.

This chain connects TRBV6-1 to TRBJ1-3; 7 positions agree with TRBD1. CDR1 and CDR2 (germline): MNHNS, SASEGT. V shed 5 bases, J shed 8 bases, and the junction held 9 bases outside the gene matches. The CDR3 has 14 amino acids. The CDR3 bases are TGTGCCAGCAGTCCCAGGGGGGATCGGGACACCATATATTTT. Protein product: CASSPRGDRDTIYF.

The chain recombines TRBV13 with TRBJ1-2, with D possibly matching TRBD1 (6 bases). CDR3 length equals 13 residues. Per the germline V gene, CDR1 is PRHDT and CDR2 is FYEKMQ (reference sequence). V was cut by 8 bases and J by 1 base, with 11 bases left in between. The CDR3 bases are TGTGCCAGCGAAGAACAGGGTAACTATGGCTACACCTTC. Protein sequence: CASEEQGNYGYTF.

This chain uses TRBV7-9 with TRBJ2-7, with a possible D match to TRBD2 (5 bases). Germline loops: CDR1 SEHNR, CDR2 FQNEAQ (reference sequence). There are 14 residues in the CDR3. Trimming cost V 4 bases and J 7 bases, with 17 bases left between them. The CDR3 DNA reads TGTGCCAGCAGCTCGTGGAAGGAAACGGGGGAGCAGTACGTC. This sequence encodes CASSSWKETGEQYV.

CDR3 DNA sequence: TGTGCCACCAGTGATCACACAGGGAATCAGCCCCAGCATTTT. It is translated as CATSDHTGNQPQHF. This chain uses TRBV24-1 with TRBJ1-5; D is possibly TRBD1 (6 bases). The V end was cut by 3 bases, the J end by 4 bases, with 9 bases between. Germline lookup yields CDR1 KGHDR and CDR2 SFDVKD. This CDR3 region has 14 residues.